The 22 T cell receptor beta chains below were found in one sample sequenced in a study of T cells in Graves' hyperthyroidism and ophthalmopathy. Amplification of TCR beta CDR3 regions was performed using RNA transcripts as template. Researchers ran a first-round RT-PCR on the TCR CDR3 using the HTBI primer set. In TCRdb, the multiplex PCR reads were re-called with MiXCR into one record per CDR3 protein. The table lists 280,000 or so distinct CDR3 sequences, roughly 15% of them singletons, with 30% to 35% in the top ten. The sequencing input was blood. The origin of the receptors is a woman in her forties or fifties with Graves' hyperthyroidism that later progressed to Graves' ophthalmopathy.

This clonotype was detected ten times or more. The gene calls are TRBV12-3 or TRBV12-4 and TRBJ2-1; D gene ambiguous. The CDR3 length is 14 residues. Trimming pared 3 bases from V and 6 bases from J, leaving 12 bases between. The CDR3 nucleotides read TGTGCCAGCAGTTTGCAATTGGTTGGCAATGAGCAGTTCTTC. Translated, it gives CASSLQLVGNEQFF.

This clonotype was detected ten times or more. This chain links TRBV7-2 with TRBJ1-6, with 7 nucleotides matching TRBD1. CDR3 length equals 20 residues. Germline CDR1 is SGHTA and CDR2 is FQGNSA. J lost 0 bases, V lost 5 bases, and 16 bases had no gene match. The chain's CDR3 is CASSHRRGPGGGSYNSPLHF. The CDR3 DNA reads TGTGCCAGCAGCCACCGAAGGGGGCCTGGGGGGGGCTCCTATAATTCACCCCTCCACTTT.

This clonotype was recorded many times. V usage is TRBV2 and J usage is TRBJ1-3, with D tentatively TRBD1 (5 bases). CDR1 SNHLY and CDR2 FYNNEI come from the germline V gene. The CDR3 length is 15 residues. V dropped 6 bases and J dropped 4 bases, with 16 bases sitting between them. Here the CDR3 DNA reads TGTGCCAGCAGGGGGACGGCGGCCTCCGGAAACACCATATATTTT. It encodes CASRGTAASGNTIYF.

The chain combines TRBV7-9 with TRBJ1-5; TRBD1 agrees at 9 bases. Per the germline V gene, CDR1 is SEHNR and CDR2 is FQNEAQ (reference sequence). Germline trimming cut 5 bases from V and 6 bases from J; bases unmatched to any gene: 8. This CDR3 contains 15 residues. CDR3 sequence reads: CASSHGTGSGQPQHF. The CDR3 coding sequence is TGTGCCAGCAGCCATGGGACAGGGTCAGGTCAGCCCCAGCATTTT.

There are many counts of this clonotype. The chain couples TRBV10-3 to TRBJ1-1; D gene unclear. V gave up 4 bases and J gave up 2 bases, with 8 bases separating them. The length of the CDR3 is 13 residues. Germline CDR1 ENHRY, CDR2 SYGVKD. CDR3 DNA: TGTGCCATCAGTGGGGAGATTAACACTGAAGCTTTCTTT. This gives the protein CAISGEINTEAFF.

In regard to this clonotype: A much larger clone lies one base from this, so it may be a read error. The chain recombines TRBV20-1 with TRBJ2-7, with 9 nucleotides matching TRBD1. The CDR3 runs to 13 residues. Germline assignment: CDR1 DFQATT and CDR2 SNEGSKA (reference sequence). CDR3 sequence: CRVQDRGAYEQYF. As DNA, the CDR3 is TGCAGAGTACAGGACAGGGGAGCCTACGAGCAGTACTTC.

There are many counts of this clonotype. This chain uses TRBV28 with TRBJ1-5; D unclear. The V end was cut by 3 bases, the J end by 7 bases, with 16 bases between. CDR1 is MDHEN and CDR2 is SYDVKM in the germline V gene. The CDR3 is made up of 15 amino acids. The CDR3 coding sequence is TGTGCCAGCAGTTTGGGTCAGAGGTATCGGCAGCCCCAGCATTTT. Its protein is CASSLGQRYRQPQHF.

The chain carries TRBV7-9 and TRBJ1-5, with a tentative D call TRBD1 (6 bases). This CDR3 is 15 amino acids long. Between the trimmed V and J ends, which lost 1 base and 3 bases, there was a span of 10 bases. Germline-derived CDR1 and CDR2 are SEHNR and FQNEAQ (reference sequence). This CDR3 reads CASSLVRGDNQPQHF. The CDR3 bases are TGTGCCAGCAGCTTAGTCAGGGGAGACAATCAGCCCCAGCATTTT.

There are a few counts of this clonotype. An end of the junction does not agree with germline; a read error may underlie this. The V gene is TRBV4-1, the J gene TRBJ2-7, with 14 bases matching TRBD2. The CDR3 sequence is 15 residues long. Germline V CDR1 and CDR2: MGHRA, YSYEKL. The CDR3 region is CASSLGLAGAREQYF. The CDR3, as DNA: TGTGCCAGCAGCTTGGGACTAGCGGGAGCCCGCGAGCAGTACTTC.

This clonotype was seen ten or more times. The CDR3 sequence: CASSTLEADTQYF. CDR3 nucleotide sequence: TGCGCCAGCAGCACCCTCGAGGCGGATACGCAGTATTTT. V and J are TRBV5-1 and TRBJ2-3; unclear D gene. Trimming left V 4 bases short and J 6 bases short, with 12 bases between. The germline V gene encodes CDR1 SGHRS and CDR2 YFSETQ. The CDR3 covers 13 residues.

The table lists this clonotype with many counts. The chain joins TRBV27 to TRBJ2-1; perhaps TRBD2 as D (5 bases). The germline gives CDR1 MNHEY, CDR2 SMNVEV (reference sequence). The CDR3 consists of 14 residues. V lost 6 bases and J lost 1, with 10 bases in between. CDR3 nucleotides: TGTGCCAGCAGGTGGACGGGGTCCTACAATGAGCAGTTCTTC. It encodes CASRWTGSYNEQFF.

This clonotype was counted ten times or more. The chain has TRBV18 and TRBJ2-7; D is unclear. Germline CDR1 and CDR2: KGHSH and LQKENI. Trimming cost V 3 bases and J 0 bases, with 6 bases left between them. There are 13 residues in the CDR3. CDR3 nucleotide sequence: TGTGCCAGCTCACCGGAGAGCTCCTACGAGCAGTACTTC. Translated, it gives CASSPESSYEQYF.

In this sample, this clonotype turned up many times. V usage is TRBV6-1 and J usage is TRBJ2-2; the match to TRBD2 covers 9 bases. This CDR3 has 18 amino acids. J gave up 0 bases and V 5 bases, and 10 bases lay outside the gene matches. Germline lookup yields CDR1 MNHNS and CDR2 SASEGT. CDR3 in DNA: TGTGCCAGCAGTTGGGCTAGCGGGATTGGTGCGAACACCGGGGAGCTGTTTTTT. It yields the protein CASSWASGIGANTGELFF.

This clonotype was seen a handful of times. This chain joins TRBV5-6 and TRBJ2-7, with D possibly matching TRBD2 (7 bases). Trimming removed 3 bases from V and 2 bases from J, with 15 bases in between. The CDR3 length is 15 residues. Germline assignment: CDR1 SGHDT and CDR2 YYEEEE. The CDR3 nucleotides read TGTGCCAGCAGCTGGGGGGGGGCACCAACCTACGAGCAGTACTTC. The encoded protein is CASSWGGAPTYEQYF.

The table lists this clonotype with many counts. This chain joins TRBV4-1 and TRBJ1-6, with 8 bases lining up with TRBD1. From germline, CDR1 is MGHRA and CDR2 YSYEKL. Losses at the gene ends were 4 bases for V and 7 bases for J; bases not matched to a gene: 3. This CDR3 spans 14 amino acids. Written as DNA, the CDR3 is TGCGCCAGCAGCCTTCGGACAGGGAATTCACCCCTCCACTTT. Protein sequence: CASSLRTGNSPLHF.

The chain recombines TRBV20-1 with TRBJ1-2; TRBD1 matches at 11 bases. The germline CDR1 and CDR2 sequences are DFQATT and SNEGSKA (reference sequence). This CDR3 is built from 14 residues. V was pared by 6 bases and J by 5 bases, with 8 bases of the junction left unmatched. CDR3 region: CSANGQGASYGYTF. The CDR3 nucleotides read TGCAGTGCAAACGGACAGGGGGCCTCTTATGGCTACACCTTC.

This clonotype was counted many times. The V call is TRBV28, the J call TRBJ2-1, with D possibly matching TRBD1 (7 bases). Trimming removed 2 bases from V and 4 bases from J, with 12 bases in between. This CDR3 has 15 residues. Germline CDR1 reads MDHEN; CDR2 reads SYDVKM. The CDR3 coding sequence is TGTGCCAGCAGTTTAGGAGGGGGCCGATACAATGAGCAGTTCTTC. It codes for CASSLGGGRYNEQFF. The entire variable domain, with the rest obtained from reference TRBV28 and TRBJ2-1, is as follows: DVKVTQSSRYLVKRTGEKVFLECVQDMDHENMFWYRQDPGLGLRLIYFSYDVKMKEKGDIPEGYSVSREKKERFSLILESASTNQTSMYLCASSLGGGRYNEQFFGPGTRLTVL.

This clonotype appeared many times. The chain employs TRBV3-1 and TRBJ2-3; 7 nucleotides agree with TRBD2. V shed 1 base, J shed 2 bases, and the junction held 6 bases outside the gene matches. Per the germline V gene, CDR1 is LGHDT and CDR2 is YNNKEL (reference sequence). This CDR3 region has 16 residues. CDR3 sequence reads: CASSQGLADITDTQYF. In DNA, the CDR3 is TGTGCCAGCAGCCAAGGGCTAGCGGATATCACAGATACGCAGTATTTT.

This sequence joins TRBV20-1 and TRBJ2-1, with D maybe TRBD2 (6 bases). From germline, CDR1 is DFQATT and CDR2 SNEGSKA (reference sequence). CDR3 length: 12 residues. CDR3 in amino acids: CSPAAGINEQFF. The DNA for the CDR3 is TGCAGCCCCGCGGCGGGGATTAATGAGCAGTTCTTC.

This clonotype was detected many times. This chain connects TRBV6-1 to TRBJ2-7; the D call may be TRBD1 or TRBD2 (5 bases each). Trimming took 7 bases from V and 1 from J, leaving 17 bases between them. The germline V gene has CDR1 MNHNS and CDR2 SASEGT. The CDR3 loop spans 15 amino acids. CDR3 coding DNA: TGTGCCAGCACCTTGGGACGGGAACTTTCCTACGAGCAGTACTTC. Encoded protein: CASTLGRELSYEQYF.

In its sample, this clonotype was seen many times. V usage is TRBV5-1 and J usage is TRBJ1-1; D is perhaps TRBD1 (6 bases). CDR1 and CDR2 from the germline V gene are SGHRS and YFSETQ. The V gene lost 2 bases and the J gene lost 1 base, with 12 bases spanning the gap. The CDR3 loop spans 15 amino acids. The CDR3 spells CASSFLTGSNTEAFF. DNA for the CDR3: TGCGCCAGCAGCTTCTTGACAGGATCGAACACTGAAGCTTTCTTT.

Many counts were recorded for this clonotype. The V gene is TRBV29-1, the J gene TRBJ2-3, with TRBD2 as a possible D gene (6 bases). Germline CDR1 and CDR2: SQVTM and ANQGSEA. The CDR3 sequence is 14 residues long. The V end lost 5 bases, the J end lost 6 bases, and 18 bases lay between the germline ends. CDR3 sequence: CSVYDRSEGDTQYF. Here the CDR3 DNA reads TGCAGCGTTTACGACCGCTCGGAGGGGGATACGCAGTATTTT.